This T cell receptor beta chain was profiled in a study of T cell responses to AZD1222 COVID-19 vaccine. Germline CDR1 is SGHRS and CDR2 is YFSETQ. Trimming cost V 2 bases and J 5 bases; bases outside gene matches: 6. The CDR3 is made up of 16 amino acids. This clone showed up just a few times. Clones were sequenced by immunoSEQ multiplex PCR, and TCRdb holds only the in-frame ones, with some missing. The sample lists under 200,000 clones; just over 90% were seen once. The source was peripheral blood, collected 28 days after the second dose of the MenACWY control vaccine. This rearrangement joins TRBV5-1 to TRBJ2-2; 10 nucleotides align to TRBD1. The TCR sequence derives from an adult who received the MenACWY meningococcal vaccine as a control. CDR3 protein: CASSFLDRGQTGELFF. Here the CDR3 DNA reads TGCGCCAGCAGCTTCCTAGACAGGGGGCAAACCGGGGAGCTGTTTTTT.